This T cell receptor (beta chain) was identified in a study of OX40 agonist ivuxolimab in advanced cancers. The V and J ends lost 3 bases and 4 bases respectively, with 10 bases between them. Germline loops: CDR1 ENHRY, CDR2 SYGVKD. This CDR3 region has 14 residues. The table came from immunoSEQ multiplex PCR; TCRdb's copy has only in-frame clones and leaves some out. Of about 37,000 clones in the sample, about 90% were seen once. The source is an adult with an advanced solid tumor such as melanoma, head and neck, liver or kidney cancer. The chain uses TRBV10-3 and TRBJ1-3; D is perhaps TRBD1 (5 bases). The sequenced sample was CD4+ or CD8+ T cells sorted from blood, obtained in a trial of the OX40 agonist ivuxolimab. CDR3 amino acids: CAISDEGRGNTIYF. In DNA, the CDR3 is TGTGCCATCAGTGACGAGGGGCGAGGAAACACCATATATTTT.